This T cell receptor beta chain was retrieved from a study of beta chain features in type 1 diabetes. Expressed TCRB transcripts were sequenced after all isolated RNA was converted to cDNA. Some clones are missing from TCRdb's copy, which holds only in-frame ones; the method was immunoSEQ multiplex PCR. This table has approximately 260,000 clones, 24% appearing once. Regarding this clone: The antigen remains unidentified.

Every single donor gave one heparinised blood draw, and these averaged about 116 mL. CD4+ naive, central memory, regulatory and stem cell-like memory cells were sorted via CD45RO/CCR7/CD25/CD127/CD95/CD27. Each sorted fraction was over 95% pure. Germline assignment: CDR1 SGHRS and CDR2 YFSETQ. The CDR3 covers 15 residues. J was trimmed by 6 bases and V by 2 bases; bases with no gene match: 5. Points from the study as a whole: Shortening of TCRB CDR3s, moderate but significant, appeared in all four CD4+ subsets of Type 1 diabetes patients.

The sample was naive CD4+ T cells from blood. This TCR came from a woman in her twenties or thirties with type 1 diabetes. The rearrangement uses TRBV5-1 and TRBJ1-2, with 12 bases matching TRBD1. The CDR3 spells CASSFGTGGSDGYTF. The CDR3 DNA follows: TGCGCCAGCAGCTTTGGGACAGGGGGCTCGGATGGCTACACCTTC.